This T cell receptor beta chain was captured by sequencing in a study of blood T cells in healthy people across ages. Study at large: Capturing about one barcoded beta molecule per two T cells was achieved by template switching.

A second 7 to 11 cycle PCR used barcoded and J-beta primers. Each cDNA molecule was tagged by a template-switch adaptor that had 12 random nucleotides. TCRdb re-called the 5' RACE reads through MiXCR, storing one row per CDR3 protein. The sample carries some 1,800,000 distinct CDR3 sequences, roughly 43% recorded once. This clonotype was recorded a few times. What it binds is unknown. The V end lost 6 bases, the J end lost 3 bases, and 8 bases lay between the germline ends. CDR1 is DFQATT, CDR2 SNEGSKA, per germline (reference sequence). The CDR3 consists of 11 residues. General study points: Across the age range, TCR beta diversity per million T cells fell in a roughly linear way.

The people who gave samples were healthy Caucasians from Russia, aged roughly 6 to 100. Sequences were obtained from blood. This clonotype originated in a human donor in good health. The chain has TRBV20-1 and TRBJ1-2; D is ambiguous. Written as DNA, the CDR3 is TGCAGTGCAAGTCTTGACTATGGCTACACCTTC. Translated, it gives CSASLDYGYTF.